Sequencing of this T cell receptor (beta chain) was carried out in a study of identical twins. General study results and limits: Insertions ran lower in abundant cord blood beta clonotypes, though not in memory repertoires.

This clonotype was recorded at least ten times. Its antigen is unidentified. The CDR3 has 16 residues. The germline V and J ends were trimmed by 5 bases and 1 base, with 17 bases remaining between them. CDR1 and CDR2 from the germline V gene are SEHNR and FQNEAQ (reference sequence). A universal primer site came from template switching; cDNA carried unique molecular identifiers. MiXCR, applied by TCRdb to the 5' RACE reads, yields one record per CDR3 protein. The sample includes approximately 620,000 distinct CDR3 sequences, 8.5% to 9.5% seen only once; the top ten take more than 0.75%. These records were also assigned to another study, of yellow fever vaccine responses in identical twins.

The sequence was collected from a woman aged 18-29 years in good health. The sequenced sample consisted of PBMCs. V usage is TRBV7-9 and J usage is TRBJ2-5; TRBD1 is a possible D gene (5 bases). CDR3 bases: TGTGCCAGCAGCGGGGCCTTGAAGGGGTCCCAAGAGACCCAGTACTTC. Its translation is CASSGALKGSQETQYF.